This TCR beta chain was sequenced for a study of cytomegalovirus exposure and HLA in healthy donors (dated by TCRdb to 2016 to 2017). Some background on the complete study: In an earlier analysis of about 560 of the donors, 276 Gb of sequence data and 120 million or so unique TCR beta sequences from about 180 million T cells were reported. Around 330 gigabases of sequencing data and roughly 80 million unique TCR sequences made up an early release that covered roughly 670 HLA-typed donors. Of the roughly 410 genotyped donors, over 80% were placed in the genetic ancestry cluster associated with self-reported Caucasian donors. The study aimed to test whether cataloging public T cell receptors could reveal signatures of past pathogen exposure. Using immunosequencing, the study profiled T cell repertoires from 640 or so subjects and related those repertoires to cytomegalovirus serostatus. In addition to the first cohort of 500 to 850 subjects, a separate validation cohort of 120 different subjects was used. To predict cytomegalovirus infection status, the study brought together high-throughput TCR immunosequencing, statistical association of individual TCRs with disease status, and machine learning. A later analysis re-analyzed previously published TCR beta repertoires from approximately 670 donors and added high-resolution HLA genotyping to study TCR occurrence patterns. Rather than drawing on any new phenotypic data, the later analysis identified candidate immune exposures from TCR beta sequences and the way those sequences occurred across donors. In an earlier analysis of over 550 of the donors, high-throughput TCR beta sequencing was used to judge whether each TCR beta V gene segment behaved as functional or pseudogenic. Alongside the repertoire data, information on donor age, sex, ethnicity and CMV serostatus was compiled. In a later genetic analysis, genome-wide SNP genotypes for 398 of the 666 donors were used, and that subset was treated as a discovery cohort. Every repertoire in the discovery cohort had been generated on one and the same sequencing platform. HLA typing included class I and class II loci at four-digit resolution. Typing coverage varied by locus: about 620-640 donors for A, B, C, DRB1 and DQB1; more than 500 for DQA1; about 570 for DPA1; fewer than 480 for DPB1. Several DR-DQ haplotypes were handled as single units for association and clustering because linkage in the cohort was strong. On average, roughly 240,000 unique TCR beta nucleotide sequences were sequenced per donor among several hundred genotyped donors of the cohort, with roughly 18% of those sequences being non-productive.

The library was built by means of the immunoSEQ multiplex PCR assay. A mixture of 60 forward primers for TCR Vbeta segments and 13 reverse primers for TCR Jbeta segments was used in the multiplex PCR. The CDR3 region of rearranged TCR beta genes was amplified from genomic DNA by a multiplex PCR assay. On the Illumina HiSeq System, the amplified TCR beta libraries were sequenced as 87-base-pair reads. As for the authors' bioinformatics: In a later analysis, approximately 74 million unique TCR beta chains were counted across the 500 to 700 repertoires, and around 11 million of these chains were shared by at least two donors. A nearest-neighbor algorithm error-corrected the raw reads and collapsed the reads into unique sequences, merging closely related sequences to remove PCR and sequencing errors. To assign V, D and J gene segments, CDR3 sequences were aligned to IMGT reference sequences. For a sequence to be retained, at least a six-nucleotide match to both a V gene segment and a J gene segment was required. A rearrangement counted as productive if the CDR3 had no stop codons and remained in frame with V and J, and every other rearrangement counted as non-productive. CDR3 was defined according to IMGT convention as the region running from the second conserved V-encoded cysteine to the conserved J-encoded phenylalanine. Sequences without an unambiguous match to a single V gene segment were excluded from the earlier analysis of about 640 of the donors. In an earlier analysis of approximately 560 of the donors, a V segment was called functional when productive rearrangements were above 56.7%, and segregating when the standard deviation between donors exceeded 5%. A statistical classification framework was developed to diagnose cytomegalovirus status using the catalog of TCR beta chain sequences. A later analysis assigned V and J genes by comparing TCR nucleotide sequences with IMGT/GENE-DB human TR gene sequences. Using the TCRdist pipeline, a later analysis assigned CDR3 sequences along with most-parsimonious VDJ recombination scenarios. In a later analysis, each TCR beta chain was defined by its CDR3 amino acid sequence together with its V-gene family, and reads without a unique V-gene family were excluded. A later analysis removed several hundred highly shared, low-generation-probability nucleotide sequences to deal with suspected cross-contamination and a sequencing artifact. For each public chain, a later analysis derived a clonal expansion index from normalized ranks of inferred template counts within each repertoire. Generation probabilities in a later analysis came from a VDJ recombination model fitted to out-of-frame rearrangements, and those results were checked against IGoR. In a later analysis, hypergeometric tests were used to score TCR-TCR, TCR-HLA and TCR-CMV co-occurrence, with a repertoire-size bias correction applied to TCR pairs. In a later analysis, false discovery rates were estimated by permuting HLA or CMV assignments 20 times. A later analysis grouped co-occurring TCRs with DBSCAN, adding TCRdist sequence similarity when clustering within HLA-allele-positive subsets. For co-occurrence clustering, repertoires with fewer than 30,000 or more than 120,000 public chains were excluded, along with a handful of repertoires with anomalous nucleotide sharing. TCRdb provides this immuneACCESS table in a form limited to in-frame rearrangements. Some clones are lacking; in checked studies, under half of them reflect an unresolved V gene, and why the rest are absent is not known. Clone size and V and J calls were adopted from that table, with D and trimming inferred from the DNA. The sample records roughly 160,000 clones, under 80% of which are singletons. 4.3% of the sample goes to the ten largest clones.

The investigation overall reported the following: A group of highly shared sequence variants was considered likely to be a technical artifact of the sequencing pipeline. Some IMGT-functional V segments, including TRBV6-2 and TRBV6-3, could not be distinguished by the 87-base-pair reads and were therefore excluded. In vitro tests confirmed that three of the cytomegalovirus-associated TCR beta chains recognize cytomegalovirus antigens. CMV serostatus was the only immune exposure information available for the cohort. In a later genetic analysis, a missense DCLRE1C variant was associated with V-gene and J-gene trimming of TCR beta chains, and the association was replicated in an independent cohort. The presence/absence analyses assumed that sequencing depth was roughly uniform across donors, and that assumption may not be true. It was suggested by the authors that the approach could potentially be generalized to other disease states and immunological phenotypes. A later analysis associated about 17,000 TCR beta sequences with specific HLA alleles at a false discovery rate of 0.05. Assigning TCR associations to individual alleles was difficult when HLA alleles, especially DR and DQ, strongly co-occurred. In this cohort, only TCR beta chains were sequenced, and detectable features were limited by the absence of alpha or paired-chain data. The classifier was reported to diagnose cytomegalovirus status with high specificity and sensitivity in both the original cohort and the validation cohort. Across donors, most TCR sequences were observed very rarely, whereas some public TCRs were present in many individuals. A later analysis found that TCR association rates varied across HLA loci, with DRB1 alleles showing the most associated TCRs and HLA-C alleles the fewest. Correlated functional status among segregating V segments might reflect linkage disequilibrium, but an unknown experimental factor could not be ruled out. Because HLA typing was missing for some donors at each locus, association tests included only the typed subset. Several of the top co-occurrence clusters appeared to be linked to parvovirus B19, influenza, CMV and Epstein-Barr virus, according to a later analysis. A further reported finding was that TCR beta sequences accurately predicted the HLA-A and HLA-B alleles for most subjects in the first cohort. A later analysis found that HLA-associated TCR beta chains were more clonally expanded and had lower generation probabilities than equally common non-associated chains. Broadly in line with IMGT annotations, most TCR beta V segments showed up in productive rearrangements about 87% or about 30% of the time in an earlier analysis of a few hundred of the donors. The study gave a list of some 150 TCR beta chains associated with cytomegalovirus. A later genetic analysis reported fewer N-insertions in productive TCRs among donors in an Asian-associated ancestry cluster than the 666-donor mean. In a later analysis, most CMV-associated TCR beta chains were found to appear HLA-restricted, with HLA associations seemingly driven largely by CMV exposure. Some 16 rarely observed V segments, including chromosome 9 orphons, were excluded from the earlier analysis of almost 600 of the donors because counts were too low.

On this clone: Its antigen specificity is not known. No much larger clone exists at a distance of one base, and base qualities are not known.

In total, over 600 healthy bone marrow donors made up the cohort. Cohort members were all nominally healthy when sampled, although unrecorded immune exposures were likely present. The donor tested CMV seronegative and was one of the 352 seronegative cohort members. Every donor gave a peripheral blood sample, and the peripheral blood mononuclear cells from that sample were used for TCR beta sequencing. The Qiagen DNeasy Blood Extraction Kit was used to extract genomic DNA from the blood cell samples. The CDR3 measures 12 amino acids from cysteine to phenylalanine. CDR3 DNA only is kept here, 36 bases in frame from base 1. Taken from the germline V gene, the CDR1 and CDR2 loops are SGHDT and YYEEEE. The germline V and J ends show losses of 3 bases and 14 bases respectively, and no gene match explains 4 bases of the junction.

The TCR comes from a man between 40 and 49 years old in good health and CMV-seronegative. Sequencing used PBMCs. The sequence links TRBV5-6 to TRBJ2-3, with 12 bases aligning to TRBD2. The nucleotide sequence is TGTGCCAGCAGCTGGACTAGCGGGGAATTGTATTTT. The encoded protein is CASSWTSGELYF.